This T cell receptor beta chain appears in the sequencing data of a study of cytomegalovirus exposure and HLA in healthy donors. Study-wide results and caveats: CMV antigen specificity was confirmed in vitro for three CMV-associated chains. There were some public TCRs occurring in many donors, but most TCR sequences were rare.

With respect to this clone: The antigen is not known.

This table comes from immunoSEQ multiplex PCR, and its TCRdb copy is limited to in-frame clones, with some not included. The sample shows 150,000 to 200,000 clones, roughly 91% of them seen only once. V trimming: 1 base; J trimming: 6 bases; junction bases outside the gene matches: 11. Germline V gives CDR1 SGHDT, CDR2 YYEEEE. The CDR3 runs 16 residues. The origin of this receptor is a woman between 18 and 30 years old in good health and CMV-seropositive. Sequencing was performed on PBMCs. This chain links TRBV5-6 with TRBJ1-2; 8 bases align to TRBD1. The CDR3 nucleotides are TGTGCCAGCAGCTTGTTGGCAGGGGGCTATATGGATGGCTACACCTTC. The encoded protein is CASSLLAGGYMDGYTF.